Listed here are 9 T cell receptor beta chains from one sample, sequenced in a study of T-cell memory formation after mild COVID-19. MiXCR was run by TCRdb on the 5' RACE reads, yielding one entry per CDR3 protein. The sample lists about 400,000 distinct CDR3 sequences; approximately 24% were seen once. The sequencing input was PBMCs or a T cell subset sorted from them (not recorded which). The receptors were sampled from an adult woman who had mild COVID-19 (a few samples of this study predate the infection). Cell type and time point are not known.

This clonotype has a handful of counts. A single base separates this from a much larger clone, so it may be a read error. V usage is TRBV9 and J usage is TRBJ1-1; D is unresolved. Deletions cut 0 bases from V and 3 bases from J, with 3 bases between. This CDR3 has 12 amino acids. Germline-derived CDR1 and CDR2 are SGDLS and YYNGEE. The CDR3 sequence: CASSVGDTEAFF. The CDR3 nucleotides read TGTGCCAGCAGCGTAGGGGACACTGAAGCTTTCTTT.

The CDR3 sequence is CASGRAGDNEQFF. The CDR3 nucleotides are TGTGCCAGCGGGAGGGCCGGCGACAATGAGCAGTTCTTC. This sequence joins TRBV11-2 and TRBJ2-1; 7 bases are a match to TRBD2. The CDR3 has 13 amino acids. V shed 8 bases and J 5 bases; nucleotides not matched to a gene: 6. Germline assignment: CDR1 SGHAT and CDR2 FQNNGV.

A few counts support this clonotype. This chain connects TRBV3-1 to TRBJ2-7; D is tentatively TRBD1 or TRBD2 (5 bases each). Trimming took off 4 bases at V and 6 bases at J, with 13 bases between the two ends. The CDR3 covers 13 residues. Germline CDR1 and CDR2: LGHDT and YNNKEL (reference sequence). The CDR3 nucleotides are TGTGCCAGCAGCCCCCGGGGTGGGGCCGAGCAGTACTTC. Its translation is CASSPRGGAEQYF.

In its sample, this clonotype was seen a few times. The rearrangement uses TRBV29-1 and TRBJ1-2; 8 bases fit TRBD1. The V gene's germline CDR1 is SQVTM and CDR2 ANQGSEA. This CDR3 region has 14 residues. With 7 bases clipped from V and 5 bases from J, the junction kept 12 bases outside the gene matches. The CDR3 loop is CSAVPGQDWYGYTF. The CDR3 region has the DNA TGCAGCGCCGTCCCGGGACAGGACTGGTATGGCTACACCTTC.

This clonotype occurred a few times. The rearrangement links TRBV10-3 to TRBJ2-2; perhaps TRBD2 as D (6 bases). Between the trimmed V and J ends, which lost 10 bases and 2 bases, there was a span of 11 bases. This CDR3 region has 13 residues. Germline V CDR1 and CDR2: ENHRY, SYGVKD. CDR3 DNA sequence: TGTGCCACCGCGGGACTTAACACCGGGGAGCTGTTTTTT. Protein sequence: CATAGLNTGELFF.

CDR3 residues: CAISGDRETDTQYF. Here the CDR3 DNA reads TGTGCCATCAGTGGGGACAGGGAAACAGATACGCAGTATTTT. J is TRBJ2-3 and V is TRBV10-3; the match to TRBD1 covers 9 bases. Germline V gives CDR1 ENHRY, CDR2 SYGVKD. V shed 4 bases, J shed 3 bases, and the junction held 2 bases outside the gene matches. This CDR3 comprises 14 residues.

This clonotype came up a few times. The CDR3 region has the DNA TGCGCCAGCCGGGCCGAGGGGGACACTGAAGCTTTCTTT. This codes for CASRAEGDTEAFF. V gene TRBV4-1 combines with J gene TRBJ1-1; D perhaps matches TRBD1 (6 bases). V shed 8 bases and J shed 3 bases, with 13 bases lying between them. CDR1 MGHRA and CDR2 YSYEKL come from the germline V gene. The CDR3 runs to 13 residues.

This clonotype was observed a handful of times. V gene TRBV5-1 combines with J gene TRBJ2-2; D is undetermined. This CDR3 spans 13 amino acids. Germline CDR1 is SGHRS and CDR2 is YFSETQ. Deletions cut 5 bases from V and 6 bases from J, with 11 bases between. The CDR3 DNA is TGCGCCAGCAGAGGAAGGGATGCCGGGGAGCTGTTTTTT. Its protein product is CASRGRDAGELFF. Looking up the rest from reference TRBV5-1 and TRBJ2-2 gives the full variable domain: KAGVTQTPRYLIKTRGQQVTLSCSPISGHRSVSWYQQTPGQGLQFLFEYFSETQRNKGNFPGRFSGRQFSNSRSEMNVSTLELGDSALYLCASRGRDAGELFFGEGSRLTVL.

The chain combines TRBV9 with TRBJ2-1; the match to TRBD1 covers 9 bases. The CDR3 runs to 17 residues. The germline V gene encodes CDR1 SGDLS and CDR2 YYNGEE. The junction had 9 bases not matched to a gene; V was cut back by 5 bases and J by 0 bases. The CDR3 loop is CASRPGQGFGSYNEQFF. The CDR3 coding sequence is TGTGCCAGCAGGCCGGGACAGGGATTCGGCTCCTACAATGAGCAGTTCTTC.